Shown below are 23 T cell receptor beta chains from a single sample sequenced in a study of CD8 T cells in ankylosing spondylitis listed by TCRdb under 2017. The paper as a whole reports these results and caveats: A TCR beta motif made up of several highly homologous amino acid variants appeared to be characteristic of blood from ankylosing spondylitis patients.

Libraries were made using 5' RACE. Sequencing took place on an Illumina HiSeq 2500. In TCRdb, the public reads were trimmed at Q25 with fastp and aligned with MiXCR, with productive beta chains retained. Rows with one shared CDR3 protein collapse into an entry with the most common genes and DNA. This sample comprises fewer than 650,000 distinct CDR3 sequences, 9.5% to 15% of them detected only once. The ten largest clones represent almost 7% of the sample. No antigen is known for these receptors. The specimen sequenced was blood, either unsorted or a sorted T cell fraction (not recorded which). The receptors stem from a male donor with ankylosing spondylitis.

This clonotype has a handful of counts. The V gene is TRBV19, the J gene TRBJ2-1; D might be TRBD2 (5 bases). This CDR3 is 15 amino acids long. V shed 1 base and J shed 8 bases, with 15 bases lying between them. CDR1 is LNHDA, CDR2 SQIVND, per germline (reference sequence). The CDR3 sequence: CASSIGDIRGYEQFF. The CDR3 DNA follows: TGTGCCAGTAGTATAGGAGACATCCGAGGGTATGAGCAGTTCTTC.

The chain links TRBV10-1 to TRBJ2-1; no reliable D call. Germline loops: CDR1 WNHNN, CDR2 SYGVQD (reference sequence). V shed 7 bases and J shed 6 bases, with 4 bases lying between them. The CDR3 is 10 amino acids. This CDR3 is CASTFNEQFF. The DNA of the CDR3 is TGCGCCAGCACCTTCAATGAGCAGTTCTTC.

The chain is built from TRBV21-1 and TRBJ2-5; whether TRBD1, the table's D call, matches the DNA was not checked. TRBV21-1 is described as a pseudogene. The CDR3 spans 17 residues. The CDR3 reads CASSKVAPRQGGETQYF. The CDR3 DNA is TGTGCCAGCAGCAAAGTTGCCCCCCGACAGGGCGGCGAGACCCAGTACTTC.

This chain joins TRBV7-2 and TRBJ1-1; no clear D gene. CDR1 is SGHTA and CDR2 is FQGNSA in the germline V gene. The CDR3 spans 14 residues. Between the trimmed V and J ends, which lost 4 bases and 1 base, there was a span of 10 bases. The CDR3 spells CASSYWEGNTEAFF. CDR3 nucleotides: TGTGCCAGCAGCTATTGGGAGGGGAACACTGAAGCTTTCTTT. Together with reference TRBV7-2 and TRBJ1-1, the CDR3 gives the full variable domain: GAGVSQSPSNKVTEKGKDVELRCDPISGHTALYWYRQSLGQGLEFLIYFQGNSAPDKSGLPSDRFSAERTGGSVSTLTIQRTQQEDSAVYLCASSYWEGNTEAFFGQGTRLTVV.

V is TRBV21-1 and J is TRBJ2-3; the DNA was not compared with TRBD1, the D call given in the table. TRBV21-1 is a pseudogene locus. This CDR3 is built from 18 residues. CDR3 in amino acids: CASSKRWRDPLGTDTQYF. As DNA, the CDR3 is TGTGCCAGCAGCAAAAGATGGCGGGACCCATTGGGCACAGATACGCAGTATTTT.

The chain combines TRBV6-1 with TRBJ2-4, with D unresolved. The V end was cut by 2 bases, the J end by 9 bases, with 11 bases between. The CDR3 is 13 residues long. Germline-derived CDR1 and CDR2 are MNHNS and SASEGT. The DNA of the CDR3 is TGTGCCAGCAGTGAATATGGGTCGGGCATTCAGTACTTC. It translates to CASSEYGSGIQYF.

This clonotype came up a few times. CDR3 amino acids: CASSPVKGETQYF. The DNA for the CDR3 is TGTGCCAGCAGTCCCGTAAAGGGGGAGACCCAGTACTTC. The chain carries TRBV12-3 or TRBV12-4 and TRBJ2-5; maybe TRBD1 (5 bases). The CDR3 is 13 residues long. Deletions cut 5 bases from V and 5 bases from J, with 12 bases between.

This chain links TRBV6-1 with TRBJ1-5; D perhaps matches TRBD1 (5 bases). V was pared by 2 bases and J by 0 bases, with 23 bases between. CDR1 is MNHNS, CDR2 SASEGT, per germline. The CDR3 has 20 amino acids. CDR3 in amino acids: CASSEIRTIPRKISNQPQHF. The CDR3 bases are TGTGCCAGCAGTGAAATAAGGACAATTCCCAGGAAGATTAGCAATCAGCCCCAGCATTTT.

This clonotype was recorded only once. The chain joins TRBV4-2 to TRBJ1-4; 10 bases map to TRBD1. The length of the CDR3 is 15 residues. The V and J ends lost 4 bases and 7 bases, in that order; junction bases with no gene match: 6. Germline V CDR1 and CDR2: LGHNA, YNFKEQ. The CDR3 loop is CASSPPGQGSEKLFF. Here the CDR3 DNA reads TGTGCCAGCAGCCCTCCGGGACAGGGGAGTGAAAAACTGTTTTTT.

V gene TRBV18 combines with J gene TRBJ2-7, with TRBD2 identical over 8 bases. The CDR3 is 13 residues long. The germline V gene has CDR1 KGHSH and CDR2 LQKENI. After removal of 2 bases from V and 6 bases from J, the junction contained 3 bases not matched to a gene. The CDR3 DNA is TGTGCCAGCTCACCAACTAGCGGAGGCGAGCAGTACGTC. Protein product: CASSPTSGGEQYV.

The chain combines TRBV12-5 with TRBJ2-1; no clear D. This CDR3 is built from 11 residues. With 3 bases removed from V and 8 bases from J, the gap between germline ends came to 5 bases. The germline V gene encodes CDR1 LGHNT and CDR2 FRNRAP. CDR3: CASGFKDEQFF. CDR3 DNA: TGTGCTAGTGGTTTTAAGGATGAGCAGTTCTTC.

There are a few counts of this clonotype. V usage is TRBV7-2 and J usage is TRBJ2-1; TRBD2 matches at 11 bases. The trim removed 5 bases at V and 4 bases at J, leaving 10 bases unmatched. The CDR3 sequence is 17 residues long. Per germline, CDR1 SGHTA and CDR2 FQGNSA. This chain's CDR3 is CASSPYPLAGVYNEQFF. CDR3 coding DNA: TGTGCCAGCAGCCCTTACCCACTAGCGGGAGTGTACAATGAGCAGTTCTTC. Combining the CDR3 with reference TRBV7-2 and TRBJ2-1 gives the whole variable domain GAGVSQSPSNKVTEKGKDVELRCDPISGHTALYWYRQSLGQGLEFLIYFQGNSAPDKSGLPSDRFSAERTGGSVSTLTIQRTQQEDSAVYLCASSPYPLAGVYNEQFFGPGTRLTVL.

This clonotype was detected ten times or more. The gene calls are TRBV6-1 and TRBJ2-3, with D possibly being TRBD2 (7 bases). Germline CDR1 reads MNHNS; CDR2 reads SASEGT. V was trimmed by 6 bases and J by 6 bases, leaving 16 bases between them. The CDR3 covers 14 residues. The CDR3 DNA reads as TGTGCCAGCAGCCCAGCCCGGGGGGCGGATACGCAGTATTTT. Protein sequence: CASSPARGADTQYF.

This clonotype appeared a few times. The J gene is TRBJ2-1, the V gene TRBV6-2 or TRBV6-3; D not resolved. The CDR3 is 15 residues long. V was trimmed by 10 bases and J by 1 base, leaving 17 bases between them. The V gene's germline CDR1 is MNHEY and CDR2 SVGEGT. The CDR3 sequence is CATLGEVGSYNEQFF. In nucleotides, the CDR3 is TGTGCCACCCTGGGCGAGGTCGGGTCCTACAATGAGCAGTTCTTC.

This clonotype was seen a handful of times. The rearrangement joins TRBV19 to TRBJ1-5; D call uncertain. Per the germline V gene, CDR1 is LNHDA and CDR2 is SQIVND (reference sequence). Trimming removed 6 bases at V and 0 bases at J, with 9 bases between. The CDR3 has 14 residues. As DNA, the CDR3 is TGTGCCAGTAGGGGCCCCAATAGCAATCAGCCCCAGCATTTT. It translates to CASRGPNSNQPQHF.

This rearrangement joins TRBV12-3 or TRBV12-4 to TRBJ2-2, with 8 bases matching TRBD2. This CDR3 is 16 amino acids long. With V trimmed by 7 bases and J by 5 bases, 12 bases remained unmatched. The DNA of the CDR3 is TGTGCCAGCAACCGCGCGTTCGGGGGGGGAACCGGGGAGCTGTTTTTT. Translated: CASNRAFGGGTGELFF.

The V gene is TRBV24-1, the J gene TRBJ2-3; a possible D gene is TRBD1 (5 bases). Trimming removed 0 bases from V and 2 bases from J, with 8 bases in between. This CDR3 has 15 amino acids. Per the germline V gene, CDR1 is KGHDR and CDR2 is SFDVKD. As DNA, the CDR3 is TGTGCCACCAGTGATTTGGACAGACACACAGATACGCAGTATTTT. This codes for CATSDLDRHTDTQYF.

There are a few counts of this clonotype. The rearrangement uses TRBV24-1 and TRBJ2-5, with 7 bases identical to TRBD2. The ends lost 2 bases at V and 5 bases at J; junction bases unmatched: 13. In germline, CDR1 is KGHDR, CDR2 SFDVKD. The CDR3 runs 17 residues. The CDR3 DNA reads as TGTGCCACCAGTGATTCAAGCGGGACCAAGATAGAGGAGACCCAGTACTTC. Translated, it gives CATSDSSGTKIEETQYF.

This clonotype was detected a few times. The chain is built from TRBV28 and TRBJ2-5; D possibly matches TRBD1 or TRBD2 (5 bases each). Germline V gene sequence: CDR1 MDHEN, CDR2 SYDVKM. The CDR3 covers 16 residues. The V end was cut by 6 bases, the J end by 3 bases, with 20 bases between. CDR3 bases: TGTGCCAGCAGCCCTAATCCGGGACGGTCAGAAGAGACCCAGTACTTC. It specifies CASSPNPGRSEETQYF. The variable domain in full, with the rest retrieved from reference TRBV28 and TRBJ2-5, is DVKVTQSSRYLVKRTGEKVFLECVQDMDHENMFWYRQDPGLGLRLIYFSYDVKMKEKGDIPEGYSVSREKKERFSLILESASTNQTSMYLCASSPNPGRSEETQYFGPGTRLLVL.

A note on this clonotype: One junction end does not reproduce the germline sequence, and a read error may be involved. The gene calls are TRBV11-2 and TRBJ2-5, with D possibly matching TRBD1 (6 bases). There are 15 residues in the CDR3. CDR1 SGHAT and CDR2 FQNNGV come from the germline V gene. CDR3 DNA sequence: TGTGCCAGCAGCCTAAACAGGGAACCAAGAGAGGCCCAGTACTTC. Translating it yields CASSLNREPREAQYF.

The rearrangement joins TRBV20-1 to TRBJ2-1; D gene uncertain. The CDR3 sequence is 13 residues long. The V gene lost 6 bases and the J gene lost 6 bases, with 15 bases spanning the gap. The germline V gene encodes CDR1 DFQATT and CDR2 SNEGSKA (reference sequence). The CDR3 loop reads CSAPSIGGNEQFF. As DNA, the CDR3 is TGCAGTGCCCCCAGTATAGGCGGCAATGAGCAGTTCTTC.

This clonotype has ten or more counts. The chain combines TRBV12-3 or TRBV12-4 with TRBJ2-7, with TRBD1 identical over 7 bases. The CDR3 is made up of 12 amino acids. The V gene end was trimmed by 6 bases and the J gene end by 5 bases; junction bases not matched to a gene: 4. CDR3 nucleotide sequence: TGTGCCAGCAGCCGGACAGGCGACGAGCAGTACGTC. Amino acid sequence: CASSRTGDEQYV.

This clonotype has only a few counts. The chain has TRBV24-1 and TRBJ2-2; tentative D call: TRBD2 (6 bases). CDR3 length: 16 residues. CDR1 and CDR2 from the germline V gene are KGHDR and SFDVKD. Trimming removed 3 bases from V and 6 bases from J, with 16 bases in between. The CDR3 sequence is CATSDNAGTPPGELFF. Written as DNA, the CDR3 is TGTGCCACCAGTGATAACGCCGGGACTCCTCCCGGGGAGCTGTTTTTT.